One sample yielded the 13 T cell receptor beta chains listed below, sequenced in a study of blood T cell repertoires in COVID-19. The repertoire was sequenced with immunoSEQ multiplex PCR; TCRdb's copy has only in-frame clones and lacks some. The repertoire has tens of thousands of clones, 70% to 90% of them found once; the top ten carry approximately 4.1%. The sample comprised peripheral blood. The receptors originated from a man in his fifties with acute or convalescent COVID-19.

This chain links TRBV6-6 with TRBJ2-2, with D unclear. The germline V gene has CDR1 MNHNY and CDR2 SVGAGI (reference sequence). The CDR3 consists of 13 residues. V shed 7 bases and J shed 4 bases, with 10 bases lying between them. CDR3 coding DNA: TGTGCCAGCAAACCCCGCGGCACCGGGGAGCTGTTTTTT. Residues: CASKPRGTGELFF.

The CDR3 DNA reads as TGTGCCAGCAGCGTATCGGAGGGGGAGACCCAGTACTTC. As protein: CASSVSEGETQYF. The V gene is TRBV9, the J gene TRBJ2-5, with D possibly being TRBD2 (6 bases). Germline CDR1 reads SGDLS; CDR2 reads YYNGEE. This CDR3 is built from 13 residues. V lost 1 base, J lost 5 bases, and 9 bases lay in between.

This chain links TRBV28 with TRBJ1-5, with 7 bases that match TRBD1. Germline V lookup: CDR1 MDHEN, CDR2 SYDVKM. The CDR3 contains 16 residues. The V segment lost 2 bases and the J segment 4 bases; nucleotides outside the gene matches: 8. The CDR3 DNA reads as TGTGCCAGCAGTTTAGTTCGGGCAGGGGGGAATCAGCCCCAGCATTTT. Amino acids: CASSLVRAGGNQPQHF.

The sample holds one count of this clone. This rearrangement joins TRBV20-1 to TRBJ1-2, with 9 bases matching TRBD1. Germline V gene lookup returns CDR1 DFQATT and CDR2 SNEGSKA (reference sequence). V gave up 3 bases and J gave up 4 bases; unmatched junction bases: 9. The CDR3 sequence is 15 residues long. The CDR3 spells CSASRGTGYIYGYTF. The DNA of the CDR3 is TGCAGTGCTAGTCGCGGGACAGGGTATATCTATGGCTACACCTTC.

The V call is TRBV27, the J call TRBJ1-3, with D possibly TRBD1 on 5 matching bases. Trimming pared 6 bases from V and 4 bases from J, leaving 10 bases between. The length of the CDR3 is 13 residues. Germline CDR1 and CDR2: MNHEY and SMNVEV (reference sequence). The CDR3 spells CASRGRPGNTIYF. Here the CDR3 DNA reads TGTGCCAGCAGGGGGCGTCCAGGAAACACCATATATTTT.

The chain has TRBV28 and TRBJ1-4; D might be TRBD1 (5 bases). In germline, CDR1 is MDHEN, CDR2 SYDVKM. CDR3 length equals 15 residues. V lost 7 bases and J 3 bases, leaving 15 bases between the germline ends. For the CDR3, the DNA is TGTGCCAGCAACCGCGCGGGGGTAGCTAATGAAAAACTGTTTTTT. Amino acids: CASNRAGVANEKLFF.

This rearrangement joins TRBV12-5 to TRBJ1-1; D is unresolved. The V end was cut by 5 bases, the J end by 0 bases, with 13 bases between. The length of the CDR3 is 15 residues. CDR1 is LGHNT and CDR2 is FRNRAP in the germline V gene. The CDR3 region has the DNA TGTGCTAGTGGTCCCCCCGGAGTCTTGAACACTGAAGCTTTCTTT. This sequence encodes CASGPPGVLNTEAFF.

This clone was seen once. The gene calls are TRBV3-1 (or the pseudogene TRBV3-2) and TRBJ2-7; D is unresolved. This CDR3 is 13 amino acids long. V lost 1 base and J 10 bases, leaving 14 bases between the germline ends. Germline V gene sequence: CDR1 LGHDT, CDR2 YNNKEL (reference sequence). CDR3 amino acids: CASSQGRLIGQYF. The CDR3 DNA follows: TGTGCCAGCAGCCAAGGTCGACTCATCGGACAGTACTTC.

This chain uses TRBV18 with TRBJ1-4; 10 nucleotides agree with TRBD1. The V segment lost 2 bases and the J segment 8 bases; nucleotides outside the gene matches: 5. The CDR3 is made up of 15 amino acids. CDR1 is KGHSH and CDR2 is LQKENI in the germline V gene. CDR3 loop: CASSPETGGREKLFF. The CDR3 nucleotides read TGTGCCAGCTCACCAGAGACAGGGGGCCGGGAAAAACTGTTTTTT.

This clone was detected only a few times. The CDR3 DNA reads as TGTGCCACCAGCAAGGGACAAGGTGAATCACCCCTCCACTTT. The encoded protein is CATSKGQGESPLHF. V and J are TRBV15 and TRBJ1-6, with D possibly being TRBD1 (6 bases). The CDR3 runs to 14 residues. Germline V CDR1 and CDR2: LNHNV, YYDKDF (reference sequence). Trimming left V 4 bases short and J 10 bases short, with 14 bases between.

The genes are TRBV28 and TRBJ2-3; 7 bases map to TRBD1. CDR1 and CDR2 from the germline V gene are MDHEN and SYDVKM. V shed 7 bases, J shed 2 bases, and the junction held 6 bases outside the gene matches. This CDR3 has 14 residues. The CDR3 nucleotides are TGTGCCAGCACCCTCACAGGGGTCACAGATACGCAGTATTTT. This sequence encodes CASTLTGVTDTQYF. Full variable domain (remainder filled in from reference TRBV28 and TRBJ2-3): DVKVTQSSRYLVKRTGEKVFLECVQDMDHENMFWYRQDPGLGLRLIYFSYDVKMKEKGDIPEGYSVSREKKERFSLILESASTNQTSMYLCASTLTGVTDTQYFGPGTRLTVL.

The V gene is TRBV11-2, the J gene TRBJ2-5, with 8 bases lining up with TRBD2. This CDR3 contains 14 residues. The ends lost 2 bases at V and 5 bases at J; junction bases unmatched: 4. CDR1 is SGHAT and CDR2 is FQNNGV in the germline V gene. This CDR3 is CASSLSGGLETQYF. The CDR3 DNA follows: TGTGCCAGCAGCTTATCGGGGGGGCTGGAGACCCAGTACTTC.

The chain recombines TRBV9 with TRBJ2-7; weak D call: TRBD1 (8 bases). Trimming removed 0 bases at V and 7 bases at J, with 23 bases between. This CDR3 has 17 amino acids. Germline V gene sequence: CDR1 SGDLS, CDR2 YYNGEE. Here the CDR3 reads CASSVDWGLQGEREQYF. The CDR3 DNA is TGTGCCAGCAGCGTAGATTGGGGACTACAGGGGGAAAGGGAGCAGTACTTC. The full variable domain, rest sourced from reference TRBV9 and TRBJ2-7, is DSGVTQTPKHLITATGQRVTLRCSPRSGDLSVYWYQQSLDQGLQFLIQYYNGEERAKGNILERFSAQQFPDLHSELNLSSLELGDSALYFCASSVDWGLQGEREQYFGPGTRLTVT.